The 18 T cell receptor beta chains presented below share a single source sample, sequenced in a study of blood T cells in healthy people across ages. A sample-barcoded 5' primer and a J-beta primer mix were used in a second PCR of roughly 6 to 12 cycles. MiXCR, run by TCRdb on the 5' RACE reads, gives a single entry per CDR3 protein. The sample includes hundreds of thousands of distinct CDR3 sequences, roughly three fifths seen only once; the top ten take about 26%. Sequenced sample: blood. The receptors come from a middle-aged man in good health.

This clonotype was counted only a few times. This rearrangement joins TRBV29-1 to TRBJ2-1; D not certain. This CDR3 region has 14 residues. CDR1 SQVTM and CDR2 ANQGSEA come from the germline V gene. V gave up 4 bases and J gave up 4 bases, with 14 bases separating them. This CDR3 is CSVGDPAIYNEQFF. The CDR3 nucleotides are TGCAGCGTTGGAGATCCCGCTATTTACAATGAGCAGTTCTTC.

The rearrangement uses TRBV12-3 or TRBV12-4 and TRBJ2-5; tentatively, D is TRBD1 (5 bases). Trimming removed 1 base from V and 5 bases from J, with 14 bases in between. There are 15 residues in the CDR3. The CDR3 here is CASSLDAREGETQYF. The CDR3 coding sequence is TGTGCCAGCAGTTTAGATGCCAGGGAAGGGGAGACCCAGTACTTC.

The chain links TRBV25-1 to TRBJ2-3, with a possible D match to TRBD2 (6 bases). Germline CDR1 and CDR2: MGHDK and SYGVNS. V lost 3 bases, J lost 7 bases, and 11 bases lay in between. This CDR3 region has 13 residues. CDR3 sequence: CASSDRGTYTQYF. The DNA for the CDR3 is TGTGCCAGCAGTGATCGGGGGACCTATACGCAGTATTTT.

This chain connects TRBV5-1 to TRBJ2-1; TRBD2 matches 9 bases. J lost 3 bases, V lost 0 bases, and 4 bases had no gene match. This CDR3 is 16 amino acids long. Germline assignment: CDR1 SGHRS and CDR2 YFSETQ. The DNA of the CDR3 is TGCGCCAGCAGCTTGGGGCCTAGCGGGATCTACAATGAGCAGTTCTTC. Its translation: CASSLGPSGIYNEQFF.

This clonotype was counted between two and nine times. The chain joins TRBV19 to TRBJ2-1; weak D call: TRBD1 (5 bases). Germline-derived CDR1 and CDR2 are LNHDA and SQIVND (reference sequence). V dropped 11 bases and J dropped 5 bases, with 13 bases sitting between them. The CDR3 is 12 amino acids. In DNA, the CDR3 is TGTGCCCGTGAAGGGGTGCACAATGAGCAGTTCTTC. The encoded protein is CAREGVHNEQFF.

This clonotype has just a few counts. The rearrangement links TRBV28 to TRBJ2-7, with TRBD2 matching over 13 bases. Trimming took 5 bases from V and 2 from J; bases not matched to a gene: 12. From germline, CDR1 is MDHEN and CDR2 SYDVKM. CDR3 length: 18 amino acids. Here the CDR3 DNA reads TGTGCCAGCAGTCCGCACAAACTCGGGACTAGCGGGACCTACGAGCAGTACTTC. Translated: CASSPHKLGTSGTYEQYF.

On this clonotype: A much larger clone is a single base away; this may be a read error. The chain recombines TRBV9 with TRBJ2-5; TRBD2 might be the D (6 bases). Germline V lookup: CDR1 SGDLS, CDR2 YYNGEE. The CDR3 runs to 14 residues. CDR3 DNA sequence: TGTGCCAGCAACGTAGCGGTGGGGAGAGAGACCCAGTACTTC. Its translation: CASNVAVGRETQYF. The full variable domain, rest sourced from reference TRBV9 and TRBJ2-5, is DSGVTQTPKHLITATGQRVTLRCSPRSGDLSVYWYQQSLDQGLQFLIQYYNGEERAKGNILERFSAQQFPDLHSELNLSSLELGDSALYFCASNVAVGRETQYFGPGTRLLVL.

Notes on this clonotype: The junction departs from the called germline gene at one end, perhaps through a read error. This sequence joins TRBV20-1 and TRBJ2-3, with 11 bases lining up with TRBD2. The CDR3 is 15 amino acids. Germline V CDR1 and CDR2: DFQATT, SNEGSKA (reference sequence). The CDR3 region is CSAALAGGRTDTQYF. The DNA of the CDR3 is TGCAGTGCCGCTCTAGCGGGAGGCCGCACGGATACGCAGTATTTT.

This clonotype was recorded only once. The CDR3 DNA is TGCAGTGCTAGGAGGCCTGACGGTCTGAACACTGAAGCTTTCTTT. Translated: CSARRPDGLNTEAFF. The rearrangement joins TRBV20-1 to TRBJ1-1; D call uncertain. Germline loops: CDR1 DFQATT, CDR2 SNEGSKA (reference sequence). Trimming pared 3 bases from V and 0 bases from J, leaving 14 bases between. The CDR3 runs to 15 residues.

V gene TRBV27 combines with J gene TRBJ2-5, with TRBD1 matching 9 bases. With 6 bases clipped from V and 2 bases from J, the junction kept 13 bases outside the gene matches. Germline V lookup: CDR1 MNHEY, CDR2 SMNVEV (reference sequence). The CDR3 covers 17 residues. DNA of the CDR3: TGTGCCAGCAGAACCCTACAGGGGGCGCTAACTCAAGAGACCCAGTACTTC. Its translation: CASRTLQGALTQETQYF.

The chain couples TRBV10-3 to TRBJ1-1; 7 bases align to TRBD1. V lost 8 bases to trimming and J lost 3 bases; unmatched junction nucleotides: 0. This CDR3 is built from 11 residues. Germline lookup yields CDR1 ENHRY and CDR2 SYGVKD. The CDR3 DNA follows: TGTGCCATCGGGACAGACACTGAAGCTTTCTTT. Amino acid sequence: CAIGTDTEAFF.

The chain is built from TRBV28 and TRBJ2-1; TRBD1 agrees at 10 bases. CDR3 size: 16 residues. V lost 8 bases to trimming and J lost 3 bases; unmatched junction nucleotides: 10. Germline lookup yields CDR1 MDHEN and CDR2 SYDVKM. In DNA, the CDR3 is TGTGCCAGCTCATTGCCCGGGACAGGGGACTACAATGAGCAGTTCTTC. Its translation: CASSLPGTGDYNEQFF.

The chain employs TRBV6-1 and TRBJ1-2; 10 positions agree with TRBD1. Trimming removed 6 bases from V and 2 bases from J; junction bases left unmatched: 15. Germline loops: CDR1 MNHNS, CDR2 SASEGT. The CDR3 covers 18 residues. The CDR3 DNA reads TGTGCCAGCAGGGGAGGCGTTGTGACAGGGGGCCGGAACTATGGCTACACCTTC. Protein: CASRGGVVTGGRNYGYTF.

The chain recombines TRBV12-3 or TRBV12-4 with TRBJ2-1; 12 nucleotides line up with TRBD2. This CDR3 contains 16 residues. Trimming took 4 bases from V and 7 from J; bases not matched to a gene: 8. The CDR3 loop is CASSSEASGRGNEQFF. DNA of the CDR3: TGTGCCAGCAGTTCGGAGGCTAGCGGGAGGGGGAATGAGCAGTTCTTC.

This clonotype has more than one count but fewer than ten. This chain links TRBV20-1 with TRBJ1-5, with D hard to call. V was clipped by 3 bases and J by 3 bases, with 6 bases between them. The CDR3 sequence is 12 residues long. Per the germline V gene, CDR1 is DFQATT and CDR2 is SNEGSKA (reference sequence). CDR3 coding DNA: TGCAGTGCTAGTCGGGCCAATCAGCCCCAGCATTTT. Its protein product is CSASRANQPQHF.

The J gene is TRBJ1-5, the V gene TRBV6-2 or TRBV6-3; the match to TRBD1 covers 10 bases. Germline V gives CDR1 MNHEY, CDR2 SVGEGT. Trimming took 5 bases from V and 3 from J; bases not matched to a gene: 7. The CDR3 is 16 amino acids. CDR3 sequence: CASSRGTGVSNQPQHF. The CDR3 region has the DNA TGTGCCAGCAGTAGAGGGACAGGGGTCTCCAATCAGCCCCAGCATTTT.

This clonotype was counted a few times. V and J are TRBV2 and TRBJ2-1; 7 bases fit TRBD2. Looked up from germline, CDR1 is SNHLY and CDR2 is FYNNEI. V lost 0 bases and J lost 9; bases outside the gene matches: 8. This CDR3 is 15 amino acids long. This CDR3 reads CASSEAGGSYGEQFF. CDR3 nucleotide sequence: TGTGCCAGCAGTGAAGCGGGAGGGTCTTACGGTGAGCAGTTCTTC.

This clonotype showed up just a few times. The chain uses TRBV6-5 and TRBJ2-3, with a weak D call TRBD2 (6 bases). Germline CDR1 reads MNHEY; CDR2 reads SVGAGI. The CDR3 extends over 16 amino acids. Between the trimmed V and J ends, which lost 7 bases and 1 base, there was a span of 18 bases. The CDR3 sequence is CASTSRRVRGTDTQYF. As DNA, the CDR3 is TGTGCCAGCACCTCCCGGAGGGTGAGAGGCACAGATACGCAGTATTTT.